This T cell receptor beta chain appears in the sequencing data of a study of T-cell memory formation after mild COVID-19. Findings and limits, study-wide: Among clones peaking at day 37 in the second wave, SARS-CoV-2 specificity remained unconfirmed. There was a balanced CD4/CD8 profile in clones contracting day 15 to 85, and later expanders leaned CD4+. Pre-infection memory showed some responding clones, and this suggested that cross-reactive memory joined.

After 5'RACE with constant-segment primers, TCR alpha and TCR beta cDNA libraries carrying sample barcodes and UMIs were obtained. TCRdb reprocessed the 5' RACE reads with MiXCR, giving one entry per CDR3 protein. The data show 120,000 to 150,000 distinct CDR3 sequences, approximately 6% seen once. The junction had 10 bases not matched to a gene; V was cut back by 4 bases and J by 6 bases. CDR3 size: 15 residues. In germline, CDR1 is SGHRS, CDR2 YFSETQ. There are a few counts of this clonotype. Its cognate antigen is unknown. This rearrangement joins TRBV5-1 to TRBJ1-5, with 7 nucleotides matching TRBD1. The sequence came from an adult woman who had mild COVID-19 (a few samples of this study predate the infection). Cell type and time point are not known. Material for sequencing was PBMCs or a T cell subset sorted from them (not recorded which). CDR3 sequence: CASSLQGFGSQPQHF. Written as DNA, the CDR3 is TGCGCCAGCAGCCTACAGGGGTTTGGGAGTCAGCCCCAGCATTTT. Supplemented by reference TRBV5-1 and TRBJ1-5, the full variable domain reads KAGVTQTPRYLIKTRGQQVTLSCSPISGHRSVSWYQQTPGQGLQFLFEYFSETQRNKGNFPGRFSGRQFSNSRSEMNVSTLELGDSALYLCASSLQGFGSQPQHFGDGTRLSIL.